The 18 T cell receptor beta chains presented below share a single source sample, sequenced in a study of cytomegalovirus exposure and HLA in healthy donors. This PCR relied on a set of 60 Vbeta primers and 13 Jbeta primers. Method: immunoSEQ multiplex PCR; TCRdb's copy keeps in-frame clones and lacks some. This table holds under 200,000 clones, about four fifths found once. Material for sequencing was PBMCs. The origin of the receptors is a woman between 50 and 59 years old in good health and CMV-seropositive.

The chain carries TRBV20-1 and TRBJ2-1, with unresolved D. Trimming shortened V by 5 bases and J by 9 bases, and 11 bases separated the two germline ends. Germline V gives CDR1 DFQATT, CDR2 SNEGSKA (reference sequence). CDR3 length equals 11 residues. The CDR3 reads CSAPRVGEQFF. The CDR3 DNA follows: TGCAGTGCTCCCCGGGTGGGTGAGCAGTTCTTC.

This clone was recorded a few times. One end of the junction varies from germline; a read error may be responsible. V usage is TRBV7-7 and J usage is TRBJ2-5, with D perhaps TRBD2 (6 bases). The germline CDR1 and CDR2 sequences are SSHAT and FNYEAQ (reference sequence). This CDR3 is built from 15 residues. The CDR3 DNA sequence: TGTGCTAGCAGCCTCTCCTTAGCGGTTCAAGAGACCCAGTACTTC. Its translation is CASSLSLAVQETQYF.

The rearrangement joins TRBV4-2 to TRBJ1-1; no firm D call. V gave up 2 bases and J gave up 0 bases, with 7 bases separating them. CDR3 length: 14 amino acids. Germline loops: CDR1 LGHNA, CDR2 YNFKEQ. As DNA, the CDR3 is TGTGCCAGCAGCCAAATCAACATGAACACTGAAGCTTTCTTT. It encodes CASSQINMNTEAFF.

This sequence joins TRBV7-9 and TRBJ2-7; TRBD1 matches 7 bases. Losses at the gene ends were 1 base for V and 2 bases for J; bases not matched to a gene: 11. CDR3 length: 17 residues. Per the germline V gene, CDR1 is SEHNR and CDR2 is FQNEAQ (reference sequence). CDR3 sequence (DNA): TGTGCCAGCAGCTTAGGCATCACGACAGGGAGTCCCTACGAGCAGTACTTC. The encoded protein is CASSLGITTGSPYEQYF.

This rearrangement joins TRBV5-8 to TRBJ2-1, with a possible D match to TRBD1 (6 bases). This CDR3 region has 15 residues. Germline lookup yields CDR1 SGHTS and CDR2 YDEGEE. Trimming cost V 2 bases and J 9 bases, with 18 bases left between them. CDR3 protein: CASSFQAGAVIEQFF. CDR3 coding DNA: TGTGCCAGCAGCTTTCAGGCAGGGGCAGTGATTGAGCAGTTCTTC.

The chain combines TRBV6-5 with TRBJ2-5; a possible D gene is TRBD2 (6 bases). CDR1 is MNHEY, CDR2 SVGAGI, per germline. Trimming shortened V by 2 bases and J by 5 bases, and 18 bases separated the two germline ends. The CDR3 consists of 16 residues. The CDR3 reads CASSYDRRGPTETQYF. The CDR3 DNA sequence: TGTGCCAGCAGTTACGATCGGCGGGGTCCGACCGAGACCCAGTACTTC.

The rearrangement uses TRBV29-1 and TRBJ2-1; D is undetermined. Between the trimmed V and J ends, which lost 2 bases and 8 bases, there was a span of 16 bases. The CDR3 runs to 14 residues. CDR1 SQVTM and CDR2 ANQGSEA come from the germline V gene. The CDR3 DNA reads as TGCAGCGTTGAAAGTCCTAGTCAGTTTCATGAGCAGTTCTTC. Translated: CSVESPSQFHEQFF.

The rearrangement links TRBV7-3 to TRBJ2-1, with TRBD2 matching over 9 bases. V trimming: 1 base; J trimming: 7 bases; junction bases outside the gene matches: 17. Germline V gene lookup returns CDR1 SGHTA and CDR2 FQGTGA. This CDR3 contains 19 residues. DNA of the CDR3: TGTGCCAGCAGCTTAAACCCCTCGGGGATAGCGGGGGCGGGTAATGAGCAGTTCTTC. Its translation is CASSLNPSGIAGAGNEQFF.

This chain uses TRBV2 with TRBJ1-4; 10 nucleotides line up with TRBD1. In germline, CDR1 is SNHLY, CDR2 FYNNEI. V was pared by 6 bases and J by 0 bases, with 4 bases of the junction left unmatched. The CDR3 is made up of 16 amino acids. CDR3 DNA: TGTGCCAGCAGCAGACAGGGGGCGGCAACTAATGAAAAACTGTTTTTT. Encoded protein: CASSRQGAATNEKLFF.

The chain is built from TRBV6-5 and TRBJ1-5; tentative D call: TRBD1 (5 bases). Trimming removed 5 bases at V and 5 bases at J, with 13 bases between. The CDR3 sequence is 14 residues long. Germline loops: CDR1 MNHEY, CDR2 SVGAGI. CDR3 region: CASSPDTLYQPQHF. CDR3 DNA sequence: TGTGCCAGCAGTCCGGACACTTTATATCAGCCCCAGCATTTT.

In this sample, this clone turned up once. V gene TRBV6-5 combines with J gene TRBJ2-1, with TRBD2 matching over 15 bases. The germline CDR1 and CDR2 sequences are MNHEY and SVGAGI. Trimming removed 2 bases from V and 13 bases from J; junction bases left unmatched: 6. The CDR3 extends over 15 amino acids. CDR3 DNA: TGTGCCAGCAGTTACAGGACTAGCGGGAGGGCCGAACAGTTCTTC. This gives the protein CASSYRTSGRAEQFF.

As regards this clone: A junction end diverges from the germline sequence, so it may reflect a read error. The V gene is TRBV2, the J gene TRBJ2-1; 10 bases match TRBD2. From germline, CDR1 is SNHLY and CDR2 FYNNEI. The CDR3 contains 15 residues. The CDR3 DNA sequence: TGTGCCAGCAGCGAAGGGCTAGCGGGAGCTCATGAGCAGTTCTTC. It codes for CASSEGLAGAHEQFF.

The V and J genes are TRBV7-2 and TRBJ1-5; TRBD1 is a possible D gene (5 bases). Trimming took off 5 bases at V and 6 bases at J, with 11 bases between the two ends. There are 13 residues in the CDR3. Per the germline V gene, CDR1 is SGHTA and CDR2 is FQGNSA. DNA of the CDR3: TGTGCCAGCAGCGATGGGGGGGGTCAGCCCCAGCATTTT. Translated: CASSDGGGQPQHF.

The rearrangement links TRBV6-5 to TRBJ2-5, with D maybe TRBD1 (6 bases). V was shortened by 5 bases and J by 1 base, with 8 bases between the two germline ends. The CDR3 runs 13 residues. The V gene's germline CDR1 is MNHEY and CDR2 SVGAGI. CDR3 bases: TGTGCCAGCAGTCGGACAGCCCAAGAGACCCAGTACTTC. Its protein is CASSRTAQETQYF.

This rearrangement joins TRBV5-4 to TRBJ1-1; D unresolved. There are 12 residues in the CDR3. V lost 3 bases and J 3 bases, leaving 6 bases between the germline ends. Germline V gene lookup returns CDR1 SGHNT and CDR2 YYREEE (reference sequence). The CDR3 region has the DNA TGTGCCAGCAGCTCCGCAGACACTGAAGCTTTCTTT. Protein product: CASSSADTEAFF.

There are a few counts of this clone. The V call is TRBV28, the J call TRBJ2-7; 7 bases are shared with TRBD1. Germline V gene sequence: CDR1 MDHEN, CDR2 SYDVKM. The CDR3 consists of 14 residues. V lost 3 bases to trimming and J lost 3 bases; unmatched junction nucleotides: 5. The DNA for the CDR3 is TGTGCCAGCAGTTTGGCGACAGGGTACTACGAGCAGTACTTC. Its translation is CASSLATGYYEQYF. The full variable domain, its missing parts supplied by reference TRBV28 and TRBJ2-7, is DVKVTQSSRYLVKRTGEKVFLECVQDMDHENMFWYRQDPGLGLRLIYFSYDVKMKEKGDIPEGYSVSREKKERFSLILESASTNQTSMYLCASSLATGYYEQYFGPGTRLTVT.

The CDR3, as DNA: TGTGCCAGCAGCCAAGCCCGGACTAGCGGAAGCTCCTACAATGAGCAGTTCTTC. This codes for CASSQARTSGSSYNEQFF. The chain has TRBV4-2 and TRBJ2-1; 10 bases fit TRBD2. The CDR3 totals 18 residues. Germline V gene lookup returns CDR1 LGHNA and CDR2 YNFKEQ. V lost 1 base and J lost 0; bases outside the gene matches: 6.

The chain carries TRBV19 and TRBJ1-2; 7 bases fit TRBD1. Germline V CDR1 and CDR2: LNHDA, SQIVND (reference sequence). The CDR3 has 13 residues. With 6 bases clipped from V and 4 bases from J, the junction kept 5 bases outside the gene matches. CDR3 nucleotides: TGTGCCAGTAGCAGACAGGGTACCTATGGCTACACCTTC. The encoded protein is CASSRQGTYGYTF.